The 8 T cell receptor beta chains reported below all come from one sample, sequenced in a study of human T cells and chemical hapten exposure. TCRdb recomputed calls from the RACE reads with MiXCR, one row per CDR3 protein. The repertoire holds some 120,000 distinct CDR3 sequences, with 12% as singletons. This sample's time point: patch test 1, 2 weeks after DPC sensitization. Treatment indicated: therapeutic diphenylcyclopropenone sensitization with weekly scalp DPC. The source was whole blood, collected in connection with sensitization to the hapten diphenylcyclopropenone (DPC). The receptor source for this set is a woman in her 50s with alopecia areata. Some clones in this sample may be carry-over from other donors' samples.

This clonotype showed up many times. This rearrangement joins TRBV2 to TRBJ2-7; the D is unclear. The V gene lost 6 bases and the J gene lost 4 bases, with 7 bases spanning the gap. This CDR3 comprises 11 residues. Per the germline V gene, CDR1 is SNHLY and CDR2 is FYNNEI. CDR3 sequence (DNA): TGTGCCAGCAGAGACGGGTACGAGCAGTACTTC. The encoded protein is CASRDGYEQYF.

This clonotype has a count of ten or more. V and J are TRBV7-6 and TRBJ2-1; TRBD2 might be the D (5 bases). The CDR3 spans 15 residues. The V gene lost 5 bases and the J gene lost 0 bases, with 11 bases spanning the gap. Germline V gene sequence: CDR1 SGHVS, CDR2 FNYEAQ. The CDR3 loop reads CASSPRRSSYNEQFF. The DNA of the CDR3 is TGTGCCAGCAGCCCGAGGAGGAGCTCCTACAATGAGCAGTTCTTC.

The chain has TRBV5-1 and TRBJ2-2, with a tentative D call TRBD2 (5 bases). V dropped 2 bases and J dropped 0 bases, with 8 bases sitting between them. The germline CDR1 and CDR2 sequences are SGHRS and YFSETQ. CDR3 length: 15 residues. The chain's CDR3 is CASSLDGTNTGELFF. CDR3 coding DNA: TGCGCCAGCAGCTTAGACGGGACGAACACCGGGGAGCTGTTTTTT.

This clonotype occurred a few times. In DNA form, the CDR3 reads TGTGCCAGCAGCTCCTCCCAAGGGAGGGCCCAGAATGAGCAGTTCTTC. Amino acid sequence: CASSSSQGRAQNEQFF. The gene calls are TRBV5-4 and TRBJ2-1, with 7 positions matching TRBD2. Trimming cost V 3 bases and J 7 bases; bases outside gene matches: 13. The CDR3 extends over 16 amino acids. Germline loops: CDR1 SGHNT, CDR2 YYREEE (reference sequence).

In its sample, this clonotype was seen many times. The rearrangement uses TRBV28 and TRBJ2-3; 10 bases are shared with TRBD2. The germline gives CDR1 MDHEN, CDR2 SYDVKM. This CDR3 is built from 14 residues. V was clipped by 7 bases and J by 4 bases; unmatched bases: 5. The CDR3 sequence: CASKQAGGADTQYF. In DNA form, the CDR3 reads TGTGCCAGCAAACAAGCGGGGGGGGCAGATACGCAGTATTTT.

There are a few counts of this clonotype. The J gene is TRBJ1-2, the V gene TRBV7-2; no clear D. The CDR3 extends over 12 amino acids. Trimming removed 4 bases at V and 4 bases at J, with 7 bases between. The germline V gene has CDR1 SGHTA and CDR2 FQGNSA. CDR3 in DNA: TGTGCCAGCAGCTCATACGGCTATGGCTACACCTTC. Protein sequence: CASSSYGYGYTF.

This clonotype was detected only a few times. The chain carries TRBV4-1 and TRBJ1-3, with D unclear. The V gene lost 1 base and the J gene lost 0 bases, with 10 bases spanning the gap. The CDR3 has 16 amino acids. Germline lookup yields CDR1 MGHRA and CDR2 YSYEKL. This CDR3 reads CASSQAAGPSGNTIYF. DNA of the CDR3: TGCGCCAGCAGCCAAGCCGCAGGACCCTCTGGAAACACCATATATTTT.

The V and J genes are TRBV28 and TRBJ1-5; no clear D. V gave up 3 bases and J gave up 6 bases, with 6 bases separating them. Germline values: CDR1 MDHEN, CDR2 SYDVKM. The CDR3 totals 12 residues. Here the CDR3 reads CASSLVRQPQHF. Here the CDR3 DNA reads TGTGCCAGCAGTTTGGTCCGTCAGCCCCAGCATTTT.